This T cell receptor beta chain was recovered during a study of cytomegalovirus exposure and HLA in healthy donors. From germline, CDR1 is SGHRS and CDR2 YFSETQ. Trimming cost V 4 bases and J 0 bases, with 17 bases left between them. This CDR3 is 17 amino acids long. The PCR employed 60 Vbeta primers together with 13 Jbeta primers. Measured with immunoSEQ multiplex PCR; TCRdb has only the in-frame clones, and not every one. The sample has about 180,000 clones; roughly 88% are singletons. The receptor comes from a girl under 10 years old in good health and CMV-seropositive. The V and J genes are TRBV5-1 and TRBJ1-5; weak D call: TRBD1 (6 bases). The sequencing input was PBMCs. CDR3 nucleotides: TGCGCCAGCAGCCGCGGAACAGGGACGGGTAGCAATCAGCCCCAGCATTTT. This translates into CASSRGTGTGSNQPQHF. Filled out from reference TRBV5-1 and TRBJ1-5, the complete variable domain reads KAGVTQTPRYLIKTRGQQVTLSCSPISGHRSVSWYQQTPGQGLQFLFEYFSETQRNKGNFPGRFSGRQFSNSRSEMNVSTLELGDSALYLCASSRGTGTGSNQPQHFGDGTRLSIL.